The T cell receptor beta chain described here comes from a study of blood T cells in healthy people across ages. The length of the CDR3 is 15 residues. V shed 5 bases and J 7 bases; nucleotides not matched to a gene: 12. From germline, CDR1 is SGHTA and CDR2 FQGNSA. The table lists this clonotype with a few counts. Using a J-beta primer mix together with a sample-barcoded 5' primer, a second PCR was run for roughly 7 to 11 cycles. TCRdb analysed the 5' RACE reads with MiXCR anew, one entry per CDR3 protein. The repertoire consists of approximately 820,000 distinct CDR3 sequences, with around two fifths occurring once and the leading ten covering nearly 20%.

Sequencing input: blood. The TCR comes from a man in his fifties or sixties in good health. The chain joins TRBV7-2 to TRBJ2-7, with 9 positions matching TRBD2. DNA for the CDR3: TGTGCCAGCAGCCCGAGTCAAAGCGGGGGGTTTGAGCAGTACTTC. This encodes CASSPSQSGGFEQYF.